What follows are 23 T cell receptor beta chains derived from one specimen sequenced in a study of T cell repertoires in aging, cancer and after chemotherapy. Multiplex touch-down PCR with TRB-A/B primers amplified rearranged V-D-J TRB sequences. TCRdb passed the multiplex PCR reads through MiXCR, listing each CDR3 protein once. The repertoire holds some 9,900 distinct CDR3 sequences, with 20% to 30% as singletons. Peripheral blood genomic DNA, not sorted cells or RNA, was the template. The sequencing input was blood. The origin of the receptors is a human donor in good health.

This clonotype is classed as medium-sized (0.01 to 0.1%). The chain couples TRBV15 to TRBJ2-3, with 10 bases that match TRBD2. From germline, CDR1 is LNHNV and CDR2 YYDKDF (reference sequence). J lost 6 bases, V lost 3 bases, and 6 bases had no gene match. CDR3 length: 15 residues. Here the CDR3 reads CATSSRAGGWDTQYF. CDR3 bases: TGTGCCACCAGCAGTAGAGCGGGAGGGTGGGATACGCAGTATTTT.

The genes are TRBV7-3 and TRBJ2-7, with 7 nucleotides matching TRBD2. Germline CDR1 SGHTA, CDR2 FQGTGA. V trimming: 6 bases; J trimming: 5 bases; junction bases outside the gene matches: 7. This CDR3 has 13 amino acids. CDR3 in DNA: TGTGCCAGCAGGCTCGGGGCGGGAGACGAGCAGTACTTC. Amino acids: CASRLGAGDEQYF.

This chain connects TRBV18 to TRBJ1-1; possible D gene TRBD1, 5 bases. The CDR3 spans 15 residues. CDR1 is KGHSH, CDR2 LQKENI, per germline. V lost 1 base, J lost 1 base, and 10 bases lay in between. CDR3 in amino acids: CASSPQSQGNTEAFF. CDR3 DNA sequence: TGTGCCAGCTCACCACAATCCCAGGGGAACACTGAAGCTTTCTTT.

Relative to its sample, this clonotype is medium-sized. The chain joins TRBV6-5 to TRBJ2-5, with 7 bases that match TRBD2. The CDR3 runs 13 residues. Germline-derived CDR1 and CDR2 are MNHEY and SVGAGI. V dropped 2 bases and J dropped 5; count of bases not matched to a gene: 2. The CDR3 sequence: CASSYGREETQYF. The CDR3 nucleotides are TGTGCCAGCAGTTACGGGAGGGAGGAGACCCAGTACTTC.

The V call is TRBV4-1, the J call TRBJ2-1; the D is unclear. Looked up from germline, CDR1 is MGHRA and CDR2 is YSYEKL. V dropped 1 base and J dropped 7 bases, with 5 bases sitting between them. The CDR3 has 12 residues. The CDR3 sequence is CASSQVGNEQFF. CDR3 nucleotide sequence: TGCGCCAGCAGCCAAGTGGGGAATGAGCAGTTCTTC.

In this sample, this clonotype turned up a few times. The rearrangement uses TRBV20-1 and TRBJ1-5; no clear D gene. Per the germline V gene, CDR1 is DFQATT and CDR2 is SNEGSKA (reference sequence). The germline V and J ends were trimmed by 0 bases and 0 bases, with 12 bases remaining between them. This CDR3 contains 16 residues. CDR3 coding DNA: TGCAGTGCTAGAGATGGGAGACATCATAGCAATCAGCCCCAGCATTTT. The encoded protein is CSARDGRHHSNQPQHF.

This clonotype was observed a handful of times. This chain connects TRBV7-9 to TRBJ1-1; D is uncertain. V lost 0 bases to trimming and J lost 6 bases, with 8 bases between them. The CDR3 has 13 residues. CDR1 is SEHNR and CDR2 is FQNEAQ in the germline V gene (reference sequence). CDR3 DNA sequence: TGTGCCAGCAGCTTAGCGGGGTCCGCTGAAGCTTTCTTT. As protein: CASSLAGSAEAFF.

A few counts support this clonotype. The chain couples TRBV6-5 to TRBJ1-5; D is undetermined. Trimming took 8 bases from V and 5 from J, leaving 16 bases between them. Germline CDR1 is MNHEY and CDR2 is SVGAGI. This CDR3 region has 14 residues. This CDR3 is CASRQSREDQPQHF. The CDR3 DNA is TGTGCCAGCCGTCAGTCAAGAGAGGATCAGCCCCAGCATTTT.

This clonotype is termed medium-sized. The genes are TRBV30 and TRBJ1-5; no clear D. The CDR3 contains 13 residues. The V and J ends lost 2 bases and 0 bases respectively, with 5 bases between them. CDR1 GTSNPN and CDR2 SVGIG come from the germline V gene (reference sequence). CDR3 coding DNA: TGTGCCTGGAGTCGGGGTAGCAATCAGCCCCAGCATTTT. It specifies CAWSRGSNQPQHF.

In its sample, this clonotype was seen a few times. DNA of the CDR3: TGTGCCAGCAGTATAGATACGAAGAGACCCCAGTACTTC. Encoded protein: CASSIDTKRPQYF. This sequence joins TRBV27 and TRBJ2-5; D remains unclear. CDR3 length: 13 residues. Germline values: CDR1 MNHEY, CDR2 SMNVEV (reference sequence). Trimming took 5 bases from V and 9 from J, leaving 16 bases between them.

This clonotype turned up a few times. The chain carries TRBV20-1 and TRBJ2-1; 9 positions agree with TRBD2. The CDR3 length is 15 residues. CDR1 is DFQATT, CDR2 SNEGSKA, per germline (reference sequence). J lost 8 bases, V lost 0 bases, and 8 bases had no gene match. CDR3 amino acids: CSARDWIAGEDEQFF. The DNA for the CDR3 is TGCAGTGCTAGAGATTGGATAGCGGGAGAGGATGAGCAGTTCTTC.

Relative to its sample, this clonotype is medium-sized. The chain joins TRBV19 to TRBJ2-7, with a possible D match to TRBD2 (5 bases). From germline, CDR1 is LNHDA and CDR2 SQIVND (reference sequence). V was clipped by 3 bases and J by 0 bases, with 9 bases between them. The CDR3 covers 14 residues. The CDR3 is CASSMAGFSYEQYF. The CDR3 nucleotides are TGTGCCAGTAGTATGGCGGGCTTCTCCTACGAGCAGTACTTC. The whole variable domain, remainder taken from reference TRBV19 and TRBJ2-7, is DGGITQSPKYLFRKEGQNVTLSCEQNLNHDAMYWYRQDPGQGLRLIYYSQIVNDFQKGDIAEGYSVSREKKESFPLTVTSAQKNPTAFYLCASSMAGFSYEQYFGPGTRLTVT.

Relative to its sample, this clonotype is medium-sized. The rearrangement joins TRBV29-1 to TRBJ2-1; maybe TRBD2 (5 bases). V was trimmed by 4 bases and J by 8 bases, leaving 12 bases between them. The CDR3 covers 12 residues. Germline-derived CDR1 and CDR2 are SQVTM and ANQGSEA. The CDR3 loop reads CSVAIAGDEQFF. CDR3 DNA: TGCAGCGTTGCCATAGCCGGGGATGAGCAGTTCTTC.

The chain combines TRBV6-5 with TRBJ2-3, with TRBD2 matching 10 bases. This CDR3 has 16 amino acids. Germline lookup yields CDR1 MNHEY and CDR2 SVGAGI. The J segment lost 4 bases and the V segment lost 5 bases, leaving 9 bases of the junction unmatched. In nucleotides, the CDR3 is TGTGCCAGCAGTCTCGGGACTAGCGTTTTCGCAGATACGCAGTATTTT. It translates to CASSLGTSVFADTQYF.

The chain employs TRBV5-1 and TRBJ2-7; D may be TRBD1 (5 bases). This CDR3 has 16 amino acids. V was pared by 1 base and J by 2 bases, with 16 bases between. CDR1 is SGHRS, CDR2 YFSETQ, per germline. The CDR3 DNA sequence: TGCGCCAGCAGCTTGACCGACAGAATCCCAACCTACGAGCAGTACTTC. Translated: CASSLTDRIPTYEQYF.

Concerning this clonotype itself: Lacking the conserved final phenylalanine or tryptophan, this CDR3 likely reflects a read error. This chain uses TRBV27 with TRBJ2-1; possibly TRBD1 for D (6 bases). Germline assignment: CDR1 MNHEY and CDR2 SMNVEV (reference sequence). Trimming left V 6 bases short and J 7 bases short, with 13 bases between. The CDR3 contains 13 residues. The CDR3 DNA sequence: TGTGCCAGCAGGGTAGGACAGCCTAATGAGCAGTTCTCC. Translation gives CASRVGQPNEQFS.

The chain recombines TRBV12-3 or TRBV12-4 with TRBJ1-1, with D unclear. V lost 2 bases to trimming and J lost 1 base, with 8 bases between them. This CDR3 has 14 residues. CDR3 DNA: TGTGCCAGCAGTTTACTGGTGGGGAACACTGAAGCTTTCTTT. It codes for CASSLLVGNTEAFF.

This clonotype has only a few counts. V and J are TRBV20-1 and TRBJ2-3, with 14 bases that match TRBD2. Trimming removed 6 bases from V and 10 bases from J; junction bases left unmatched: 6. CDR1 is DFQATT, CDR2 SNEGSKA, per germline (reference sequence). This CDR3 spans 13 amino acids. The CDR3 DNA reads as TGCAGTGCCAGGGGACTAGCGGGAGTGGCGCAGTATTTT. As protein: CSARGLAGVAQYF.

This clonotype was detected only a few times. The chain uses TRBV29-1 and TRBJ2-5; perhaps TRBD2 as D (6 bases). CDR1 SQVTM and CDR2 ANQGSEA come from the germline V gene. V lost 5 bases and J 3 bases, leaving 13 bases between the germline ends. The length of the CDR3 is 13 residues. The chain's CDR3 is CSVLIWEEETQYF. DNA for the CDR3: TGCAGCGTTCTCATATGGGAGGAAGAGACCCAGTACTTC.

The J gene is TRBJ1-2, the V gene TRBV7-9, with a weak D call TRBD1 (5 bases). From germline, CDR1 is SEHNR and CDR2 FQNEAQ (reference sequence). V was clipped by 7 bases and J by 5 bases, with 17 bases between them. CDR3 length equals 14 residues. The CDR3 DNA reads as TGTGCCAGCACCCTCGGGGGGTTTCCTTATGGCTACACCTTC. Amino acid sequence: CASTLGGFPYGYTF.

V is TRBV7-3 and J is TRBJ2-7; D is possibly TRBD2 (6 bases). The CDR3 consists of 13 residues. Germline V CDR1 and CDR2: SGHTA, FQGTGA. V was cut by 5 bases and J by 6 bases, with 14 bases left in between. CDR3: CASSPTGTPEQYF. The DNA for the CDR3 is TGTGCCAGCAGCCCTACCGGGACTCCCGAGCAGTACTTC. Drawing the rest from reference TRBV7-3 and TRBJ2-7, the complete variable domain is GAGVSQTPSNKVTEKGKYVELRCDPISGHTALYWYRQSLGQGPEFLIYFQGTGAADDSGLPNDRFFAVRPEGSVSTLKIQRTERGDSAVYLCASSPTGTPEQYFGPGTRLTVT.

As to this clonotype: The junction departs from the called germline gene at one end, perhaps through a read error. The rearrangement uses TRBV11-2 and TRBJ2-2; the D gene is possibly TRBD1 (6 bases). The CDR3 covers 14 residues. CDR1 and CDR2 from the germline V gene are SGHAT and FQNNGV. The CDR3 coding sequence is TGTGCCAGCAGCCCGGGACACTACACCGGGCAGCTGTTTTTT. Amino acid sequence: CASSPGHYTGQLFF. Combining the CDR3 with reference TRBV11-2 and TRBJ2-2 gives the whole variable domain EAGVAQSPRYKIIEKRQSVAFWCNPISGHATLYWYQQILGQGPKLLIQFQNNGVVDDSQLPKDRFSAERLKGVDSTLKIQPAKLEDSAVYLCASSPGHYTGQLFFGEGSRLTVL.

The chain is built from TRBV20-1 and TRBJ1-5; TRBD1 agrees at 8 bases. The germline CDR1 and CDR2 sequences are DFQATT and SNEGSKA (reference sequence). J lost 4 bases, V lost 0 bases, and 5 bases had no gene match. This CDR3 is 15 amino acids long. CDR3 sequence: CSARDTDRVNQPQHF. CDR3 DNA sequence: TGCAGTGCTAGAGATACGGACAGGGTAAATCAGCCCCAGCATTTT.